What follows are 28 T cell receptor beta chains derived from one specimen sequenced in a study of T cell repertoires in cytomegalovirus infection. Their antigens are not known. TCRdb re-called the reads through MiXCR, storing one row per CDR3 protein. The sample has approximately 110,000 distinct CDR3 sequences; around 45% are singletons. The sequencing here drew on CD8+ T cells from cultured PBMCs, taken from culture after CMV antigen stimulation. Receptors were obtained from a human donor in good health (CMV status not recorded). Some clones in this sample may be carry-over from other donors' samples.

The V call is TRBV12-3 or TRBV12-4, the J call TRBJ1-2; D is unclear. V was cut by 4 bases and J by 7 bases, with 16 bases left in between. The CDR3 is 14 residues long. The CDR3 loop reads CASSSPQESVGYTF. The CDR3 coding sequence is TGTGCCAGCAGTTCCCCGCAAGAATCGGTTGGCTACACCTTC.

This clonotype has a count of ten or more. The chain joins TRBV13 to TRBJ2-3, with D possibly matching TRBD2 (6 bases). This CDR3 is built from 15 residues. V dropped 5 bases and J dropped 5 bases, with 17 bases sitting between them. CDR1 PRHDT and CDR2 FYEKMQ come from the germline V gene (reference sequence). The CDR3 loop is CASSPGLPSLDTQYF. In DNA, the CDR3 is TGTGCCAGCAGCCCGGGACTGCCAAGTTTAGATACGCAGTATTTT.

In its sample, this clonotype was seen a few times. This chain joins TRBV5-1 and TRBJ2-5; perhaps TRBD1 as D (6 bases). V was cut by 1 base and J by 5 bases, with 18 bases left in between. The CDR3 consists of 16 residues. In germline, CDR1 is SGHRS, CDR2 YFSETQ. In DNA, the CDR3 is TGCGCCAGCAGCTTGCCCCCGGGACACCAACAGGAGACCCAGTACTTC. It translates to CASSLPPGHQQETQYF.

This chain joins TRBV28 and TRBJ2-3; 9 bases fit TRBD1. With V trimmed by 7 bases and J by 4 bases, 12 bases remained unmatched. CDR3 length: 16 amino acids. Per germline, CDR1 MDHEN and CDR2 SYDVKM. The CDR3 reads CASTFPGTGFSDTQYF. The CDR3 DNA reads as TGTGCCAGCACCTTTCCCGGGACAGGGTTTTCAGATACGCAGTATTTT.

This sequence joins TRBV20-1 and TRBJ1-1; unclear D gene. With 1 base removed from V and 4 bases from J, the gap between germline ends came to 10 bases. In germline, CDR1 is DFQATT, CDR2 SNEGSKA (reference sequence). The CDR3 extends over 13 amino acids. CDR3 protein: CSARVSRGTEAFF. CDR3 DNA sequence: TGCAGTGCTAGAGTTTCCCGGGGCACTGAAGCTTTCTTT.

The chain has TRBV6-6 and TRBJ2-3; D not resolved. V lost 5 bases, J lost 6 bases, and 9 bases lay in between. The CDR3 extends over 12 amino acids. Germline lookup yields CDR1 MNHNY and CDR2 SVGAGI (reference sequence). The CDR3 is CASSDFSDTQYF. The CDR3 DNA sequence: TGTGCCAGCAGTGATTTTTCGGATACGCAGTATTTT.

V is TRBV6-1 and J is TRBJ2-1; no clear D. The CDR3 has 11 residues. Germline V CDR1 and CDR2: MNHNS, SASEGT. The germline V and J ends were trimmed by 6 bases and 5 bases, with 5 bases remaining between them. CDR3 nucleotides: TGTGCCAGCAGGAGCAACAATGAGCAGTTCTTC. As protein: CASRSNNEQFF.

This chain connects TRBV7-8 to TRBJ2-5; D remains unclear. Deletions cut 4 bases from V and 5 bases from J, with 8 bases between. Looked up from germline, CDR1 is SGHVS and CDR2 is FQNEAQ. The length of the CDR3 is 12 residues. DNA of the CDR3: TGTGCCAGCAGCTCGGTCGAGGAGACCCAGTACTTC. This gives the protein CASSSVEETQYF.

The V call is TRBV28, the J call TRBJ2-1; D gene unclear. The CDR3 runs 12 residues. V lost 3 bases and J lost 5, with 5 bases in between. Germline CDR1 and CDR2: MDHEN and SYDVKM. The CDR3 protein is CASSLTHNEQFF. DNA of the CDR3: TGTGCCAGCAGTTTGACGCACAATGAGCAGTTCTTC.

This clonotype has only a few counts. The V call is TRBV5-1, the J call TRBJ2-3; D is tentatively TRBD1 or TRBD2 (5 bases each). Germline V gene lookup returns CDR1 SGHRS and CDR2 YFSETQ. This CDR3 contains 12 residues. Trimming pared 0 bases from V and 14 bases from J, leaving 13 bases between. The CDR3 region has the DNA TGCGCCAGCAGCTTGGCCGGGACGGATGCGTATTTT. This codes for CASSLAGTDAYF. Using reference TRBV5-1 and TRBJ2-3 for the parts outside the CDR3, the full variable domain is KAGVTQTPRYLIKTRGQQVTLSCSPISGHRSVSWYQQTPGQGLQFLFEYFSETQRNKGNFPGRFSGRQFSNSRSEMNVSTLELGDSALYLCASSLAGTDAYFGPGTRLTVL.

The chain uses TRBV6-2 or TRBV6-3 and TRBJ1-2, with 9 bases that match TRBD1. CDR1 and CDR2 from the germline V gene are MNHEY and SVGEGT. This CDR3 has 15 residues. The junction had 4 bases not matched to a gene; V was cut back by 5 bases and J by 0 bases. This chain's CDR3 is CASSPWDRANYGYTF. The CDR3 nucleotides read TGTGCCAGCAGTCCCTGGGACAGGGCTAACTATGGCTACACCTTC.

This chain joins TRBV12-3 or TRBV12-4 and TRBJ2-1, with TRBD2 matching over 8 bases. V dropped 5 bases and J dropped 7; count of bases not matched to a gene: 13. CDR3 length: 16 residues. CDR3 DNA: TGTGCCAGCAGTCACGCGGGTAGCGGGGCGGAGAATGAGCAGTTCTTC. Translated, it gives CASSHAGSGAENEQFF.

The chain employs TRBV7-9 and TRBJ2-5; D tentatively reads TRBD1 or TRBD2 (5 bases each). CDR1 SEHNR and CDR2 FQNEAQ come from the germline V gene (reference sequence). Trimming shortened V by 1 base and J by 5 bases, and 11 bases separated the two germline ends. The CDR3 has 14 amino acids. In DNA form, the CDR3 reads TGTGCCAGCAGCTTAGGAGGGGCGGGCGAGACCCAGTACTTC. This sequence encodes CASSLGGAGETQYF.

This clonotype was picked up a small number of times. The V and J genes are TRBV11-2 and TRBJ2-7; TRBD1 aligns across 7 bases. This CDR3 comprises 16 residues. V trimming: 0 bases; J trimming: 0 bases; junction bases outside the gene matches: 5. The germline V gene has CDR1 SGHAT and CDR2 FQNNGV. The CDR3 region is CASSLDSGDSSYEQYF. The CDR3 nucleotides read TGTGCCAGCAGCTTAGACTCCGGGGACAGCTCCTACGAGCAGTACTTC. Combining the CDR3 with reference TRBV11-2 and TRBJ2-7 gives the whole variable domain EAGVAQSPRYKIIEKRQSVAFWCNPISGHATLYWYQQILGQGPKLLIQFQNNGVVDDSQLPKDRFSAERLKGVDSTLKIQPAKLEDSAVYLCASSLDSGDSSYEQYFGPGTRLTVT.

V is TRBV12-3 or TRBV12-4 and J is TRBJ2-1; 9 bases are shared with TRBD2. Germline trimming cut 3 bases from V and 6 bases from J; bases unmatched to any gene: 6. The CDR3 totals 15 residues. As DNA, the CDR3 is TGTGCCAGCAGTTTTGGAGCGGGGGGCCGCAATGAGCAGTTCTTC. It yields the protein CASSFGAGGRNEQFF.

There are a few counts of this clonotype. J is TRBJ2-5 and V is TRBV11-2; D is unresolved. The ends were cut back, 1 base at V and 1 base at J, with 10 bases in the middle. This CDR3 is 15 amino acids long. CDR1 is SGHAT, CDR2 FQNNGV, per germline. CDR3 loop: CASSLGPAPQETQYF. In nucleotides, the CDR3 is TGTGCCAGCAGCTTAGGCCCAGCGCCCCAAGAGACCCAGTACTTC. Together with reference TRBV11-2 and TRBJ2-5, the CDR3 gives the full variable domain: EAGVAQSPRYKIIEKRQSVAFWCNPISGHATLYWYQQILGQGPKLLIQFQNNGVVDDSQLPKDRFSAERLKGVDSTLKIQPAKLEDSAVYLCASSLGPAPQETQYFGPGTRLLVL.

The V call is TRBV12-3 or TRBV12-4, the J call TRBJ1-2, with D possibly TRBD1 on 6 matching bases. The CDR3 consists of 16 residues. V lost 6 bases to trimming and J lost 3 bases, with 20 bases between them. CDR3 residues: CASSHLTGEPYYGYTF. DNA of the CDR3: TGTGCCAGCAGCCACCTGACAGGCGAACCCTACTATGGCTACACCTTC.

The chain uses TRBV7-9 and TRBJ1-1; D gene ambiguous. CDR1 SEHNR and CDR2 FQNEAQ come from the germline V gene (reference sequence). V lost 2 bases to trimming and J lost 6 bases, with 13 bases between them. The CDR3 runs to 14 residues. The CDR3 bases are TGTGCCAGCAGCTTAAATAGGGAGAAGGCTGAAGCTTTCTTT. It encodes CASSLNREKAEAFF.

This clonotype came up a few times. The gene calls are TRBV7-6 and TRBJ2-5; D call uncertain. The V and J ends lost 1 base and 2 bases respectively, with 8 bases between them. The CDR3 is 14 amino acids. Germline V gives CDR1 SGHVS, CDR2 FNYEAQ. CDR3 DNA: TGTGCCAGCAGCTTAGTGACGGTACAAGAGACCCAGTACTTC. The encoded protein is CASSLVTVQETQYF.

This clonotype came up many times. The V call is TRBV7-2, the J call TRBJ2-7; D is undetermined. V lost 5 bases and J lost 2, with 10 bases in between. The CDR3 runs 13 residues. CDR1 and CDR2 (germline): SGHTA, FQGNSA. This chain's CDR3 is CASSPNPAYEQYF. DNA for the CDR3: TGTGCCAGCAGCCCAAACCCCGCCTACGAGCAGTACTTC.

This clonotype was seen only a few times. The chain employs TRBV7-9 and TRBJ2-1, with 12 bases that match TRBD2. V lost 3 bases, J lost 9 bases, and 6 bases stayed unmatched. The CDR3 has 15 amino acids. Germline assignment: CDR1 SEHNR and CDR2 FQNEAQ (reference sequence). The DNA for the CDR3 is TGTGCCAGCAGCTTCCCTAGCGGGGGGGCATTTGAGCAGTTCTTC. Encoded protein: CASSFPSGGAFEQFF.

J is TRBJ2-7 and V is TRBV24-1, with 8 bases aligning to TRBD1. The CDR3 has 17 amino acids. V was clipped by 4 bases and J by 0 bases; unmatched bases: 10. Germline loops: CDR1 KGHDR, CDR2 SFDVKD. The CDR3 spells CATSENRDRFSSYEQYF. The CDR3, as DNA: TGTGCCACCAGTGAAAACCGGGACAGGTTCAGCTCCTACGAGCAGTACTTC.

This clonotype came up many times. The chain is built from TRBV15 and TRBJ2-5; D call uncertain. CDR1 is LNHNV and CDR2 is YYDKDF in the germline V gene (reference sequence). CDR3 length: 14 amino acids. Trimming took 1 base from V and 3 from J, leaving 9 bases between them. For the CDR3, the DNA is TGTGCCACCAGCAGAGGAGCTGCGGAAGAGACCCAGTACTTC. It encodes CATSRGAAEETQYF.

V gene TRBV28 combines with J gene TRBJ2-5, with a possible D match to TRBD1 (6 bases). Germline V gives CDR1 MDHEN, CDR2 SYDVKM. V lost 10 bases to trimming and J lost 2 bases, with 17 bases between them. The CDR3 is made up of 14 amino acids. CDR3 nucleotide sequence: TGTGCCACCAGACAGGTTAAATTTCAAGAGACCCAGTACTTC. Residues: CATRQVKFQETQYF.

CDR3 in DNA: TGTGCCAGCAGCTATAGCGGGGGTGTAAATGAGCAGTTCTTC. This sequence encodes CASSYSGGVNEQFF. V and J are TRBV7-9 and TRBJ2-1, with 9 bases aligning to TRBD2. CDR3 size: 14 residues. With V trimmed by 4 bases and J by 7 bases, 5 bases remained unmatched. Looked up from germline, CDR1 is SEHNR and CDR2 is FQNEAQ (reference sequence). The full variable domain, rest sourced from reference TRBV7-9 and TRBJ2-1, is DTGVSQNPRHKITKRGQNVTFRCDPISEHNRLYWYRQTLGQGPEFLTYFQNEAQLEKSRLLSDRFSAERPKGSFSTLEIQRTEQGDSAMYLCASSYSGGVNEQFFGPGTRLTVL.

This clonotype was observed a handful of times. The V call is TRBV11-2, the J call TRBJ2-4; D perhaps matches TRBD1 (7 bases). The CDR3 consists of 15 residues. From germline, CDR1 is SGHAT and CDR2 FQNNGV. Trimming pared 5 bases from V and 0 bases from J, leaving 11 bases between. CDR3 coding DNA: TGTGCCAGCAGCCCAGGGGGGCTAGCCAAAAACATTCAGTACTTC. Protein product: CASSPGGLAKNIQYF. The whole variable domain, remainder taken from reference TRBV11-2 and TRBJ2-4, is EAGVAQSPRYKIIEKRQSVAFWCNPISGHATLYWYQQILGQGPKLLIQFQNNGVVDDSQLPKDRFSAERLKGVDSTLKIQPAKLEDSAVYLCASSPGGLAKNIQYFGAGTRLSVL.

This chain links TRBV19 with TRBJ1-1; D not resolved. The CDR3 spans 14 residues. Germline-derived CDR1 and CDR2 are LNHDA and SQIVND (reference sequence). Trimming left V 2 bases short and J 1 base short, with 8 bases between. The CDR3 sequence: CASSIYGQNTEAFF. CDR3 bases: TGTGCCAGTAGTATATACGGCCAGAACACTGAAGCTTTCTTT.

The chain joins TRBV7-6 to TRBJ2-7, with D possibly matching TRBD2 (6 bases). This CDR3 is built from 17 residues. V shed 1 base and J shed 2 bases, with 18 bases lying between them. The germline gives CDR1 SGHVS, CDR2 FNYEAQ. The CDR3 coding sequence is TGTGCCAGCAGCTTAGGTTGGAGGGACCCCCAGCCCTACGAGCAGTACTTC. Translated, it gives CASSLGWRDPQPYEQYF.